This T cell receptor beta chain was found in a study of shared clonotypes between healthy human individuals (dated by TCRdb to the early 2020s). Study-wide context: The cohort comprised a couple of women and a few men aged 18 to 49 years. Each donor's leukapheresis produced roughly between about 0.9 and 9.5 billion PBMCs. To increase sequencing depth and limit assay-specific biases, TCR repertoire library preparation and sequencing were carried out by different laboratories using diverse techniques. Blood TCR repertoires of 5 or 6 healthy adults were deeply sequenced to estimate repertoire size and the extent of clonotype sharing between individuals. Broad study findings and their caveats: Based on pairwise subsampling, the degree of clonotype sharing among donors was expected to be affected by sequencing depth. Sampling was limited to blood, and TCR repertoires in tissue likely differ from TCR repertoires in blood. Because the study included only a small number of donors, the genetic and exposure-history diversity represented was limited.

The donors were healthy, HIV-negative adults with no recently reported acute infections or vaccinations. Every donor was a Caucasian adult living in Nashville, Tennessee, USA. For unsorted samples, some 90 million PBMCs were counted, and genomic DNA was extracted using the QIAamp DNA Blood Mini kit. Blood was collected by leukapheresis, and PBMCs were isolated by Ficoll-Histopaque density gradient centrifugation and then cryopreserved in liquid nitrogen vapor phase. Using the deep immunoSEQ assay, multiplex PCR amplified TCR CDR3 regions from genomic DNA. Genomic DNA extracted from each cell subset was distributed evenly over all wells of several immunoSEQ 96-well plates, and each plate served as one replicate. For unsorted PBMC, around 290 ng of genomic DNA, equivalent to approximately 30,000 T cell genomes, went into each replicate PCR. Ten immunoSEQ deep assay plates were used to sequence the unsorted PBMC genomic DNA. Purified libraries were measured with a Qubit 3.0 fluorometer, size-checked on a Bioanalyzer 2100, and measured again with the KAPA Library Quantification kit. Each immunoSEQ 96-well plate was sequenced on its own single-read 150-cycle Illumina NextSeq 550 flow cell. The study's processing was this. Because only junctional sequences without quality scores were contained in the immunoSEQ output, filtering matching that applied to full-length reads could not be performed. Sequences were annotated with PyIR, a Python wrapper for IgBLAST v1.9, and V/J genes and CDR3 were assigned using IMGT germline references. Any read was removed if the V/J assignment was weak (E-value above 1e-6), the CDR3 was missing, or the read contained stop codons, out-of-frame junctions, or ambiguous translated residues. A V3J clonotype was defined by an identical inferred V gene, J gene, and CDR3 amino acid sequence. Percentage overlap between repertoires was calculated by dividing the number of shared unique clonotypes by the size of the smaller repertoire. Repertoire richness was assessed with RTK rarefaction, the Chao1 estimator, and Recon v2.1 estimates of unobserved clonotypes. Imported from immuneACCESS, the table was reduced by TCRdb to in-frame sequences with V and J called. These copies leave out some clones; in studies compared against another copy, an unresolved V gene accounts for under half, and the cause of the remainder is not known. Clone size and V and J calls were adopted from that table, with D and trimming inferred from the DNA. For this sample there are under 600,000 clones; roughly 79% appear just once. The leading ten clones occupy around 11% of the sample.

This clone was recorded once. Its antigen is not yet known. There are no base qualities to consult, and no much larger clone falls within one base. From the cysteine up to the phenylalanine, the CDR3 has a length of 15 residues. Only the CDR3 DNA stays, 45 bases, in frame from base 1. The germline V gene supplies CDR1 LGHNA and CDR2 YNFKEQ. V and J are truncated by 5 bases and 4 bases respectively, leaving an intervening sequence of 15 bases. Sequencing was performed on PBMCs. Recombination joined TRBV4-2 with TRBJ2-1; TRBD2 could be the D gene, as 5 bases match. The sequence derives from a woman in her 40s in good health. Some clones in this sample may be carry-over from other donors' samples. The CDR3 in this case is CASSLVGSRYNEQFF. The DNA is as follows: TGTGCCAGCAGCTTGGTAGGGAGTCGGTACAATGAGCAGTTCTTC.